The clone carrying this T cell receptor beta chain has a count of ten or more. This specimen belongs to a study of regulatory T cells in long-lasting Graves disease. Trimming left V 1 base short and J 9 bases short, with 11 bases between. Germline values: CDR1 SGHRS, CDR2 YFSETQ. The CDR3 runs 13 residues. Both iRepertoire HTBI primers and Arm-PCR of CDR3 regions were used to build the TCR beta libraries. A single record per CDR3 protein comes from TCRdb applying MiXCR to the multiplex PCR reads. The sample yields more than 300,000 distinct CDR3 sequences, 16% seen once. Specified time point: newly diagnosed GD, antithyroid drugs for less than 3 months. PBMCs provided the RNA from which the TCR library was made. These same records also appear under a second study, on T cells in Graves' hyperthyroidism and ophthalmopathy. That paper adds: Among clonotypes expanded in thyroid above 0.001, most were also found in blood. From stable hyperthyroidism, ophthalmopathy was separated by a 13 V-J model.

The sample here was peripheral blood mononuclear cells (PBMCs), taken at new diagnosis, from a patient treated with antithyroid drugs. The chain links TRBV5-1 to TRBJ2-1; TRBD1 might be the D (6 bases). The TCR was taken from a woman aged 18 to 35 with Graves disease. The CDR3 is CASSLTGMGEQFF. The CDR3 bases are TGCGCCAGCAGCTTGACAGGGATGGGTGAGCAGTTCTTC.